A selection of T cell receptor beta chains follows, all from one sample in a study of T cells of healthy individuals. TCRdb ran MiXCR on the 5' RACE reads and lists one entry per CDR3 protein. The sample holds about 82,000 distinct CDR3 sequences, roughly 5% seen once. The receptors stem from a female donor in good health. CDR3s include the opening cysteine and the closing phenylalanine or tryptophan. The D gene is left open where the match is weak. Clone size is not always given. Where it is, it says once, few, many or a class for expanded clones.

>-|TRBV5-4|TRBJ2-1|-
TGTGCCAGCAGCGAGAACCAGCCCCCTGGGAATGAGCAGTTCTTC
CASSENQPPGNEQFF
>TRBD2|TRBV2|TRBJ2-2|many
TGTGCCAGCACGGGGGGACGGACCGGGGAGCTGTTTTTT
CASTGGRTGELFF
>TRBD2|TRBV10-3|TRBJ2-4|many
TGTGCCATCAGTGAACCGGGAGGGAGAAACATTCAGTACTTC
CAISEPGGRNIQYF
>TRBD1|TRBV6-5|TRBJ1-1|-
TGTGCCAGCAGTCAACAGGGGACGGGCACTGAAGCTTTCTTT
CASSQQGTGTEAFF
>-|TRBV4-1|TRBJ2-3|many
TGCGCCAGCAGCCGGGGGGAACGAATCTCCGTTAGCACAGATACGCAGTATTTT
CASSRGERISVSTDTQYF
>TRBD2|TRBV7-8|TRBJ2-3|-
TGTGCCAGCAGCTTAGCGGGGCTAGCGGAACTCACAGATACGCAGTATTTT
CASSLAGLAELTDTQYF
>TRBD2|TRBV20-1|TRBJ2-7|-
TGCAGTGCTAGAGCATTCCTAGCGGGATGGTCCTACGAGCAGTACTTC
CSARAFLAGWSYEQYF
>TRBD1|TRBV3-1|TRBJ2-2|many
TGTGCCAGCAGCCAGGAAGGTGGGGGACAGGCGAACACCGGGGAGCTGTTTTTT
CASSQEGGGQANTGELFF
>TRBD1|TRBV12-3/TRBV12-4|TRBJ2-1|few
TGTGCCAGCTTCATCTGGGGGACAGGGGGCGATGAGCAGTTCTTC
CASFIWGTGGDEQFF
>-|TRBV7-6|TRBJ1-1|few
TGTGCCAGCAAGGCAGGGGACTTGAACACTGAAGCTTTCTTT
CASKAGDLNTEAFF
>-|TRBV5-1|TRBJ2-3|few
TGCGCCAGCAGACTCACGGGATTGGATACGCAGTATTTT
CASRLTGLDTQYF
>-|TRBV5-5|TRBJ2-5|few
TGTGCCAGCAGTTATACAGGGATCCCCCAAGAGACCCAGTACTTC
CASSYTGIPQETQYF
>-|TRBV9|TRBJ2-1|many
TGTGCCAGCAGCCCCCGGGACTTCTACAATGAGCAGTTCTTC
CASSPRDFYNEQFF
>TRBD2|TRBV14|TRBJ2-2|many
TGTGCCAGCAGCGTTCTAGCGGGAGGATCCCGGGAGCTGTTTTTT
CASSVLAGGSRELFF
>-|TRBV12-3/TRBV12-4|TRBJ1-5|few
TGTGCCAGCAGCCTAGTGGGACGGGATCAGCCCCAGCATTTT
CASSLVGRDQPQHF
>-|TRBV24-1|TRBJ2-5|many
TGTGCCACCAGTGATCCGCGAGTTGGGGGAGGCCTGCAAGAGACCCAGTACTTC
CATSDPRVGGGLQETQYF
>-|TRBV28|TRBJ1-2|many
TGTGCCAGCAGTTTATGGTTACAGGGATATGGCTACACCTTC
CASSLWLQGYGYTF
>-|TRBV4-2|TRBJ2-1|many
TGTGCCAGCAGCCCTCGACCGCGCTCCTACAATGAGCAGTTCTTC
CASSPRPRSYNEQFF
>-|TRBV5-1|TRBJ1-2|many
TGCGCCAGCAGCTTGGAACATAACTATGGCTACACCTTC
CASSLEHNYGYTF
>TRBD1|TRBV7-8|TRBJ1-5|-
TGTGCCAGCAGCTTAGGGGAACAGGGGACCAGCACTTATAGCAATCAGCCCCAGCATTTT
CASSLGEQGTSTYSNQPQHF
>-|TRBV12-3/TRBV12-4|TRBJ1-5|few
TGTGCCAGCAGTCGGGACAATAGCAATCAGCCCCAGCATTTT
CASSRDNSNQPQHF
>-|TRBV6-6|TRBJ2-6|many
TGTGCCAGCAGTCGGGACAACATCTCTGGGGCCAACGTCCTGACTTTC
CASSRDNISGANVLTF
>-|TRBV7-9|TRBJ2-2|many
TGTGCCAGCAGCCGGCAGGGTTGGGGCACCGGGGAGCTGTTTTTT
CASSRQGWGTGELFF
>TRBD2|TRBV6-2/TRBV6-3|TRBJ2-1|many
TGTGCCAGCAGTTACTCACGGACTAGCGGGCCGAGCTCCTACAATGAGCAGTTCTTC
CASSYSRTSGPSSYNEQFF
>-|TRBV7-9|TRBJ1-4|few
TGTGCCATCACCTCCGGGACATATACTGAAAAACTGTTTTTT
CAITSGTYTEKLFF
>TRBD1|TRBV2|TRBJ2-1|many
TGTGCCAGCAGTCCGACAGGGGGCCCGTACTACAATGAGCAGTTCTTC
CASSPTGGPYYNEQFF
>TRBD1|TRBV24-1|TRBJ2-2|many
TGTGCCACCAGTGAACCCTCAGGGGGCTCGTTTGCCGGGGAGCTGTTTTTT
CATSEPSGGSFAGELFF
>-|TRBV5-4|TRBJ2-3|-
TGTGCCAGCAGCTCTGGGCCGGGACAACGGACAGATACGCAGTATTTT
CASSSGPGQRTDTQYF
>-|TRBV20-1|TRBJ2-3|many
TGCAGTGCTAGAAGGTCAGCGACTAGAGATACGCAGTATTTT
CSARRSATRDTQYF
>-|TRBV9|TRBJ1-6|few
TGTGCCAGCAGCCCCGGGGGTTATTCACCCCTCCACTTT
CASSPGGYSPLHF
>-|TRBV9|TRBJ2-1|-
TGTGCCAGCAGCGCGAAAGGGGGGACTGGAACCAACAATGAGCAGTTCTTC
CASSAKGGTGTNNEQFF
>-|TRBV2|TRBJ1-2|-
TGTGCCAGCAGTGATATTGGAGGGGACGGCTACACCTTC
CASSDIGGDGYTF
>-|TRBV6-2/TRBV6-3|TRBJ2-2|few
TGTGCCAGCAGAGAGAGGGTCGGGGAGCTGTTTTTT
CASRERVGELFF
>-|TRBV3-1|TRBJ1-3|many
TGTGCCAGCAGCCAAGCCCTTCTCTCTGGAAACACCATATATTTT
CASSQALLSGNTIYF
>-|TRBV3-1|TRBJ2-1|few
TGTGCCAGCAGCCAAGATTGGGGGAGTGAGCAGTTCTTC
CASSQDWGSEQFF
>TRBD1|TRBV4-3|TRBJ2-7|many
TGCGCCAGCAGCCAAGTGGAGGGACAGGGTTTCTACGAGCAGTACTTC
CASSQVEGQGFYEQYF